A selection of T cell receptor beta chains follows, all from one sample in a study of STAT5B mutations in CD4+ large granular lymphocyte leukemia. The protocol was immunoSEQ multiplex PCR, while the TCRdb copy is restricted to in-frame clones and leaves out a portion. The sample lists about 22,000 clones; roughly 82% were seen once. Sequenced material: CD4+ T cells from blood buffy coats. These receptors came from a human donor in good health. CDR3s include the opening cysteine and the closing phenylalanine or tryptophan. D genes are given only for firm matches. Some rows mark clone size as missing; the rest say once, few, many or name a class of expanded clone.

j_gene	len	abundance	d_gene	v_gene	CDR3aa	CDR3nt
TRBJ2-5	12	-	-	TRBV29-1	CSCGTQEETQYF	TGCAGCTGCGGGACTCAAGAAGAGACCCAGTACTTC
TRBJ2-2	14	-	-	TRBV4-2	CASSPDSITGELFF	TGTGCCAGCAGCCCCGACTCCATCACCGGGGAGCTGTTTTTT
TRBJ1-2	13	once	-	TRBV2	CASSGGGNYGYTF	TGTGCCAGCAGTGGGGGGGGGAACTATGGCTACACCTTC
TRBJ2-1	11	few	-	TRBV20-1	CSAKVGYEQFF	TGCAGTGCTAAAGTGGGGTATGAGCAGTTCTTC
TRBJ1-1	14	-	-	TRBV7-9	CASSFWGIDTEAFF	TGTGCCAGCAGCTTTTGGGGGATTGACACTGAAGCTTTCTTT
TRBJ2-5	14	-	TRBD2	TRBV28	CASSFAGGKETQYF	TGTGCCAGCAGTTTTGCGGGGGGTAAAGAGACCCAGTACTTC
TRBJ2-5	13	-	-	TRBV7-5	CNMVAGTQETQYF	TGCAACATGGTAGCGGGGACTCAAGAGACCCAGTACTTC
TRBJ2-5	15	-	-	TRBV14	CASSQDGRAQETQYF	TGTGCCAGCAGCCAAGATGGCAGAGCACAAGAGACCCAGTACTTC
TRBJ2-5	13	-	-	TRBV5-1	CASSLGAGETQYF	TGCGCCAGCAGCTTGGGGGCAGGAGAGACCCAGTACTTC
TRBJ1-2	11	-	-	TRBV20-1	CSAPVPESYTF	TGCAGTGCTCCGGTCCCCGAGAGCTACACCTTC
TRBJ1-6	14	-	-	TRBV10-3	CAISEGRNNSPLHF	TGTGCCATCAGTGAAGGGCGGAATAATTCACCCCTCCACTTT
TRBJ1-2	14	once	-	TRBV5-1	CASSLTPGEGGYTF	TGCGCCAGCAGCTTAACCCCAGGGGAGGGTGGCTACACCTTC
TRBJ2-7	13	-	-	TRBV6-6	CASSSPWGYEQYF	TGTGCCAGCAGTTCCCCTTGGGGGTACGAGCAGTACTTC
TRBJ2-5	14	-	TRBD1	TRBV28	CASTDRGGRETQYF	TGTGCCAGCACGGACAGGGGTGGGCGAGAGACCCAGTACTTC
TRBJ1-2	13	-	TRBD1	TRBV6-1	CASSGDRGDGYTF	TGTGCCAGCAGCGGGGACAGGGGTGATGGCTACACCTTC
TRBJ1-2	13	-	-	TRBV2	CASTGDEIGGYTF	TGTGCCAGCACCGGGGACGAGATAGGAGGCTACACCTTC
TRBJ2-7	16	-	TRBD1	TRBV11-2	CASSLKNRGFVREQYF	TGTGCCAGCAGCTTAAAGAACAGGGGATTCGTCCGCGAGCAGTACTTC
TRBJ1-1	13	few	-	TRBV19	CASTSGGNTEAFF	TGTGCCAGTACCTCGGGGGGGAACACTGAAGCTTTCTTT
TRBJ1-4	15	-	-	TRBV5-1	CASSPRPSTNEKLFF	TGCGCCAGCAGCCCTCGTCCCTCAACTAATGAAAAACTGTTTTTT
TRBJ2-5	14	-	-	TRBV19	CASSVGTFQETQYF	TGTGCCAGTAGTGTCGGGACCTTCCAAGAGACCCAGTACTTC
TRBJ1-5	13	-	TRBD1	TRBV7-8	CASSLDRDQPQHF	TGTGCCAGCAGCCTCGACAGGGACCAGCCCCAGCATTTT
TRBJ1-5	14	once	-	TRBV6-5	CASSYQMGNQPQHF	TGTGCCAGCAGTTACCAGATGGGCAATCAGCCCCAGCATTTT
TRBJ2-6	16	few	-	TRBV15	CATSSPGRPGANVLTF	TGTGCCACCAGCAGCCCGGGGAGGCCTGGGGCCAACGTCCTGACTTTC
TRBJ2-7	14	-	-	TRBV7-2	CASSSLDGSYEQYF	TGTGCCAGCAGCTCATTGGACGGTTCCTACGAGCAGTACTTC
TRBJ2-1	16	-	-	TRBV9	CASSVGNLRSYNEQFF	TGTGCCAGCAGCGTAGGGAATCTGCGCTCCTACAATGAGCAGTTCTTC
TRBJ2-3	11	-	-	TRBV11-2	CASSPQDTQYF	TGTGCCAGCAGCCCCCAGGATACGCAGTATTTT
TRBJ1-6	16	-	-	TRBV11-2	CASSHKPLADNSPLHF	TGTGCCAGCAGCCATAAACCGCTAGCGGATAATTCACCCCTCCACTTT
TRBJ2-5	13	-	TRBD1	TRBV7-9	CASSPRGPETQYF	TGTGCCAGCAGCCCCAGGGGGCCGGAGACCCAGTACTTC
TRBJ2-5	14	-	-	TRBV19	CASSIGVEMGTQYF	TGTGCCAGTAGTATAGGGGTCGAGATGGGGACCCAGTACTTC
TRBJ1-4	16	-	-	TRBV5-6	CASKRGANLGSEKLFF	TGTGCCAGCAAGCGGGGGGCGAACCTTGGGAGTGAAAAACTGTTTTTT
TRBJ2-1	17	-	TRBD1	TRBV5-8	CASSLAKDRGRYNEQFF	TGTGCCAGCAGCTTGGCGAAGGACAGGGGGCGATACAATGAGCAGTTCTTC
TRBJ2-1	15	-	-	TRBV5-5	CASSLRDEGWNEQFF	TGTGCCAGCAGCTTGCGGGATGAGGGCTGGAATGAGCAGTTCTTC
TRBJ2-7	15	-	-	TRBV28	CASSPGVGRGYEQYF	TGTGCCAGCAGTCCCGGTGTAGGCAGAGGCTACGAGCAGTACTTC
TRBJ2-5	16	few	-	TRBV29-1	CSVEDMWGDSQETQYF	TGCAGCGTTGAAGATATGTGGGGGGACTCCCAAGAGACCCAGTACTTC
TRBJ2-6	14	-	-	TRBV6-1	CASRLAAGANVLTF	TGTGCCAGCAGACTAGCAGCTGGGGCCAACGTCCTGACTTTC
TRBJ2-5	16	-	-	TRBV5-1	CASRPGGTAVGETQYF	TGCGCCAGCAGGCCTGGCGGGACTGCCGTCGGAGAGACCCAGTACTTC
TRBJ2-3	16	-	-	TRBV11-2	CASSLEGRGWGDTQYF	TGTGCCAGCAGCTTAGAGGGCAGGGGCTGGGGAGATACGCAGTATTTT
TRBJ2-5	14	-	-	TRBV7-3	CASSATGFQETQYF	TGTGCCAGCAGCGCCACAGGGTTTCAAGAGACCCAGTACTTC
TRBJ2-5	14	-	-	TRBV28	CASSLWVSKETQYF	TGTGCCAGCAGTTTATGGGTAAGTAAAGAGACCCAGTACTTC